This TCR beta chain stems from a study of T cell responses to AZD1222 COVID-19 vaccine. Study-level background: Second-dose intervals near 4 or 12 weeks were combined.

CDR1 and CDR2 (germline): SGHNT, YYREEE (reference sequence). The V end was cut by 7 bases, the J end by 4 bases, with 11 bases between. CDR3 length equals 12 residues. Method: immunoSEQ multiplex PCR; TCRdb's copy keeps in-frame clones and lacks some. The data contain around 150,000 clones, approximately 90% of them seen just once; the ten biggest clones take up 1.5% to 2%. This sample comprised peripheral blood, obtained on day 0 of AZD1222 vaccination. The TCR comes from an adult in good health. The rearrangement uses TRBV5-4 and TRBJ1-2, with D uncertain. CDR3 amino acids: CASSDSIYGYTF. Written as DNA, the CDR3 is TGTGCCAGCTCCGATTCAATCTATGGCTACACCTTC.